A single sample gave rise to the 30 T cell receptor beta chains below, sequenced in a study of cytomegalovirus exposure and HLA in healthy donors. Researchers ran the PCR with 60 Vbeta and 13 Jbeta primers. The table came from immunoSEQ multiplex PCR; TCRdb's copy has only in-frame clones and leaves some out. The data show 150,000 to 200,000 clones, with about three quarters seen just once and roughly 1.1% held by the top ten. Specimen: PBMCs. These receptors originate from a woman aged 35 to 49 in good health and CMV-seronegative.

The V and J genes are TRBV4-3 and TRBJ2-1, with 14 nucleotides matching TRBD2. This CDR3 comprises 14 residues. Germline trimming cut 1 base from V and 14 bases from J; bases unmatched to any gene: 4. Germline loops: CDR1 LGHNA, CDR2 YSLEER. Here the CDR3 reads CASSQGLAGGREFF. Here the CDR3 DNA reads TGCGCCAGCAGCCAAGGACTAGCGGGAGGGCGAGAGTTCTTC.

This chain uses TRBV5-1 with TRBJ1-1; D ambiguous. V dropped 5 bases and J dropped 1 base, with 18 bases sitting between them. Germline values: CDR1 SGHRS, CDR2 YFSETQ. The CDR3 extends over 16 amino acids. The CDR3: CASSTDIVKGNTEAFF. The DNA of the CDR3 is TGCGCCAGCAGTACCGACATTGTTAAAGGGAACACTGAAGCTTTCTTT.

V usage is TRBV14 and J usage is TRBJ1-4; 7 nucleotides line up with TRBD1. This CDR3 spans 15 amino acids. Germline V gives CDR1 SGHDN, CDR2 FVKESK. V lost 4 bases to trimming and J lost 0 bases; unmatched junction nucleotides: 2. Here the CDR3 reads CASSRTGATNEKLFF. CDR3 DNA: TGTGCCAGCAGCCGAACAGGGGCAACTAATGAAAAACTGTTTTTT.

The table lists this clone with a few counts. Different DNA sequences within this sample yield the same CDR3. This chain joins TRBV19 and TRBJ2-7, with 7 positions matching TRBD2. V dropped 3 bases and J dropped 0; count of bases not matched to a gene: 2. The CDR3 is 14 residues long. Germline loops: CDR1 LNHDA, CDR2 SQIVND (reference sequence). Here the CDR3 reads CASSISGPSYEQYF. The CDR3 DNA reads TGTGCCAGTAGTATTAGCGGGCCCTCCTACGAGCAGTACTTC.

This chain connects TRBV4-3 to TRBJ2-3; 10 bases match TRBD2. Looked up from germline, CDR1 is LGHNA and CDR2 is YSLEER. The CDR3 sequence is 16 residues long. The junction had 6 bases not matched to a gene; V was cut back by 1 base and J by 5 bases. The CDR3 DNA is TGCGCCAGCAGCCAAGGACTAGCGGGTTTCGGAGATACGCAGTATTTT. Its protein is CASSQGLAGFGDTQYF.

There are a few counts of this clone. The chain has TRBV4-3 and TRBJ2-2; perhaps TRBD2 as D (6 bases). Per germline, CDR1 LGHNA and CDR2 YSLEER. This CDR3 has 15 amino acids. Between the trimmed V and J ends, which lost 0 bases and 7 bases, there was a span of 12 bases. The CDR3 nucleotides read TGCGCCAGCAGCCAAGATGTGGCGGGATTCGGGGAGCTGTTTTTT. It translates to CASSQDVAGFGELFF.

The chain uses TRBV2 and TRBJ1-1, with 7 positions matching TRBD1. Losses at the gene ends were 6 bases for V and 3 bases for J; bases not matched to a gene: 16. This CDR3 has 17 residues. Looked up from germline, CDR1 is SNHLY and CDR2 is FYNNEI. The CDR3 reads CASSFRRDRVGDTEAFF. CDR3 DNA: TGTGCCAGCAGCTTTCGCCGGGACAGAGTTGGAGACACTGAAGCTTTCTTT.

V usage is TRBV30 and J usage is TRBJ2-1; tentatively, D is TRBD2 (5 bases). The V end lost 2 bases, the J end lost 8 bases, and 22 bases lay between the germline ends. In germline, CDR1 is GTSNPN, CDR2 SVGIG (reference sequence). This CDR3 is 16 amino acids long. CDR3 coding DNA: TGTGCCTGGAGTACCCCCCACGAGGGAGCCGGTGATGAGCAGTTCTTC. It specifies CAWSTPHEGAGDEQFF.

This chain joins TRBV2 and TRBJ1-2, with a possible D match to TRBD1 (5 bases). Germline CDR1 SNHLY, CDR2 FYNNEI. Trimming took 7 bases from V and 1 from J, leaving 25 bases between them. The CDR3 consists of 18 residues. The CDR3 region has the DNA TGTGCCAGCAACGCCCCGGGACTACTTTTACCAGATAACTATGGCTACACCTTC. Amino acids: CASNAPGLLLPDNYGYTF.

V and J are TRBV6-1 and TRBJ2-3; D perhaps matches TRBD1 (6 bases). The CDR3 has 14 amino acids. Germline CDR1 reads MNHNS; CDR2 reads SASEGT. V was pared by 6 bases and J by 4 bases, with 14 bases between. CDR3 amino acids: CASSATGTADTQYF. DNA of the CDR3: TGTGCCAGCAGCGCCACAGGGACCGCAGATACGCAGTATTTT.

V usage is TRBV5-1 and J usage is TRBJ2-5; 15 bases are shared with TRBD2. V trimming: 4 bases; J trimming: 4 bases; junction bases outside the gene matches: 8. Per the germline V gene, CDR1 is SGHRS and CDR2 is YFSETQ. This CDR3 region has 17 residues. Here the CDR3 reads CASSPGLAGGPAETQYF. In DNA, the CDR3 is TGCGCCAGCAGCCCCGGACTAGCGGGAGGGCCGGCAGAGACCCAGTACTTC. The full variable domain, in which reference TRBV5-1 and TRBJ2-5 provide the parts outside the CDR3, is KAGVTQTPRYLIKTRGQQVTLSCSPISGHRSVSWYQQTPGQGLQFLFEYFSETQRNKGNFPGRFSGRQFSNSRSEMNVSTLELGDSALYLCASSPGLAGGPAETQYFGPGTRLLVL.

This clone showed up just once. This chain connects TRBV7-3 to TRBJ1-4, with unresolved D. Between the trimmed V and J ends, which lost 0 bases and 4 bases, there was a span of 12 bases. In germline, CDR1 is SGHTA, CDR2 FQGTGA. The CDR3 contains 16 residues. The CDR3 bases are TGTGCCAGCAGCTTAACGCGGCCGGATTTTAATGAAAAACTGTTTTTT. Amino acids: CASSLTRPDFNEKLFF. Looking up the rest from reference TRBV7-3 and TRBJ1-4 gives the full variable domain: GAGVSQTPSNKVTEKGKYVELRCDPISGHTALYWYRQSLGQGPEFLIYFQGTGAADDSGLPNDRFFAVRPEGSVSTLKIQRTERGDSAVYLCASSLTRPDFNEKLFFGSGTQLSVL.

A few counts support this clone. V is TRBV10-3 and J is TRBJ2-1; D might be TRBD1 (5 bases). CDR1 ENHRY and CDR2 SYGVKD come from the germline V gene. V dropped 2 bases and J dropped 1 base, with 15 bases sitting between them. This CDR3 has 17 residues. CDR3 in amino acids: CAISERQGKTSYNEQFF. CDR3 DNA sequence: TGTGCCATCAGTGAGAGGCAGGGCAAAACTTCCTACAATGAGCAGTTCTTC.

V and J are TRBV19 and TRBJ1-5; D is perhaps TRBD1 (5 bases). V lost 5 bases and J lost 6, with 20 bases in between. The CDR3 contains 16 residues. Germline assignment: CDR1 LNHDA and CDR2 SQIVND (reference sequence). The CDR3 region is CASSRRGRVDRQPQHF. Written as DNA, the CDR3 is TGTGCCAGTAGTCGCCGCGGCAGGGTCGATCGTCAGCCCCAGCATTTT.

The V call is TRBV7-3, the J call TRBJ2-7; TRBD2 matches at 12 bases. Trimming removed 9 bases from V and 0 bases from J; junction bases left unmatched: 6. The CDR3 contains 15 residues. Germline lookup yields CDR1 SGHTA and CDR2 FQGTGA. The CDR3 sequence: CASHGGLAGSYEQYV. The CDR3 nucleotides are TGTGCCAGTCACGGGGGACTAGCGGGCTCCTACGAGCAGTACGTC.

Turning to this clone: Other DNA sequences in the sample encode the same CDR3. The chain carries TRBV9 and TRBJ2-2, with 7 bases aligning to TRBD1. The CDR3 is 15 residues long. Trimming cost V 4 bases and J 1 base; bases outside gene matches: 4. The germline gives CDR1 SGDLS, CDR2 YYNGEE. The CDR3 region is CASSPRTGNTGELFF. For the CDR3, the DNA is TGTGCCAGCAGCCCCAGGACAGGGAACACCGGGGAGCTGTTTTTT.

This sequence joins TRBV27 and TRBJ1-2; tentatively, D is TRBD1 (5 bases). This CDR3 region has 14 residues. Germline V lookup: CDR1 MNHEY, CDR2 SMNVEV (reference sequence). Trimming pared 5 bases from V and 8 bases from J, leaving 18 bases between. The CDR3 DNA is TGTGCCAGCAGTGCCATAAGCGGGGACGGAGGCTACACCTTC. Its protein product is CASSAISGDGGYTF.

This clone was counted between two and nine times. The chain links TRBV5-1 to TRBJ2-1; the match to TRBD2 covers 7 bases. Germline CDR1 SGHRS, CDR2 YFSETQ. Germline trimming cut 5 bases from V and 2 bases from J; bases unmatched to any gene: 10. The CDR3 spans 16 residues. This CDR3 reads CASSREGQGPYNEQFF. CDR3 coding DNA: TGCGCCAGCAGTAGGGAGGGGCAGGGTCCCTACAATGAGCAGTTCTTC. The full variable domain, completed using reference TRBV5-1 and TRBJ2-1, is KAGVTQTPRYLIKTRGQQVTLSCSPISGHRSVSWYQQTPGQGLQFLFEYFSETQRNKGNFPGRFSGRQFSNSRSEMNVSTLELGDSALYLCASSREGQGPYNEQFFGPGTRLTVL.

The chain links TRBV5-1 to TRBJ2-7; D may be TRBD1 (5 bases). The assigned J gene may be wrong: the sequence end matches TRBJ2-5 better. This CDR3 region has 16 residues. Looked up from germline, CDR1 is SGHRS and CDR2 is YFSETQ. In DNA, the CDR3 is TGCGCCAGCAGCTTGGGGCAGGGCCCATCCCAAGAGACCCAGTACTTC. Protein: CASSLGQGPSQETQYF.

V gene TRBV6-5 combines with J gene TRBJ1-1, with a possible D match to TRBD1 (5 bases). Per the germline V gene, CDR1 is MNHEY and CDR2 is SVGAGI. This CDR3 comprises 14 residues. V was clipped by 7 bases and J by 1 base, with 13 bases between them. CDR3 DNA: TGTGCCAGCACCGAGGTGGGGGGGAACACTGAAGCTTTCTTT. This translates into CASTEVGGNTEAFF.

The chain carries TRBV5-1 and TRBJ1-2; perhaps TRBD1 as D (6 bases). Trimming left V 5 bases short and J 5 bases short, with 13 bases between. Germline V gene lookup returns CDR1 SGHRS and CDR2 YFSETQ. This CDR3 contains 13 residues. The CDR3 reads CASRSGDTYGYTF. CDR3 in DNA: TGCGCCAGCAGGTCTGGGGACACTTATGGCTACACCTTC.

J is TRBJ2-7 and V is TRBV5-1; 8 bases are a match to TRBD1. CDR3 length equals 14 residues. Germline CDR1 and CDR2: SGHRS and YFSETQ. After removal of 9 bases from V and 2 bases from J, the junction contained 10 bases not matched to a gene. The CDR3 DNA is TGCGCCACCAAACCGGGACAGGCCGCCTACGAGCAGTACTTC. As protein: CATKPGQAAYEQYF.

In its sample, this clone was seen many times. This sequence joins TRBV14 and TRBJ1-1; 9 positions agree with TRBD1. The V gene's germline CDR1 is SGHDN and CDR2 FVKESK. This CDR3 region has 13 residues. V was pared by 4 bases and J by 8 bases, with 5 bases of the junction left unmatched. CDR3 bases: TGTGCCAGCAGCCCGGGACAGGGCTCCGAAGCTTTCTTT. Translation gives CASSPGQGSEAFF.

The count of this clone is one. The genes are TRBV2 and TRBJ2-3; possibly TRBD2 for D (5 bases). Trimming removed 1 base at V and 1 base at J, with 9 bases between. The CDR3 is 15 amino acids. Germline CDR1 SNHLY, CDR2 FYNNEI. This chain's CDR3 is CASSEVGAGTDTQYF. The CDR3 region has the DNA TGTGCCAGCAGTGAAGTGGGAGCTGGCACAGATACGCAGTATTTT.

The chain links TRBV11-1 to TRBJ1-4, with D perhaps TRBD1 (6 bases). Germline CDR1 reads SGHAT; CDR2 reads FQDESV (reference sequence). Trimming shortened V by 6 bases and J by 5 bases, and 19 bases separated the two germline ends. The CDR3 is 16 amino acids. Here the CDR3 reads CASSTGTTHPNEKLFF. The CDR3 DNA sequence: TGTGCCAGCAGTACCGGGACAACTCACCCAAATGAAAAACTGTTTTTT.

The V call is TRBV27, the J call TRBJ1-1; TRBD1 is a possible D gene (6 bases). Trimming pared 3 bases from V and 10 bases from J, leaving 15 bases between. The CDR3 covers 13 residues. The germline V gene encodes CDR1 MNHEY and CDR2 SMNVEV (reference sequence). CDR3 region: CASSFGSGAVAFF. In DNA form, the CDR3 reads TGTGCCAGCAGTTTCGGATCAGGGGCGGTAGCTTTCTTT.

The chain couples TRBV5-4 to TRBJ2-7; 7 bases are shared with TRBD1. This CDR3 is built from 15 residues. V lost 4 bases and J lost 1; bases outside the gene matches: 8. The germline gives CDR1 SGHNT, CDR2 YYREEE (reference sequence). The CDR3 region has the DNA TGTGCCAGCAGCCCGGGGACAGCTAAGTCCTACGAGCAGTACGTC. Translating it yields CASSPGTAKSYEQYV.

This clone appeared once. V and J are TRBV16 and TRBJ1-2; D unresolved. This CDR3 spans 14 amino acids. Germline V gene sequence: CDR1 KGHSY, CDR2 FQNENV. The germline V and J ends were trimmed by 2 bases and 8 bases, with 15 bases remaining between them. CDR3 sequence reads: CASSQGLKVSGYTF. The CDR3 DNA reads as TGTGCCAGCAGCCAAGGTCTTAAGGTTAGCGGCTACACCTTC.

This clone came up a few times. The chain employs TRBV7-2 and TRBJ1-2; D gene ambiguous. This CDR3 region has 14 residues. Germline assignment: CDR1 SGHTA and CDR2 FQGNSA. V lost 5 bases, J lost 8 bases, and 18 bases lay in between. For the CDR3, the DNA is TGTGCCAGCAGCCCCTCCGGGGAAACCTCGGGCTACACCTTC. This codes for CASSPSGETSGYTF.

CDR3 loop: CASSHPFGSSYNEQFF. For the CDR3, the DNA is TGTGCCAGCAGCCACCCTTTCGGGAGCTCCTACAATGAGCAGTTCTTC. The chain couples TRBV9 to TRBJ2-1, with a weak D call TRBD2 (6 bases). The germline V gene encodes CDR1 SGDLS and CDR2 YYNGEE. V lost 4 bases and J 0 bases, leaving 14 bases between the germline ends. The CDR3 totals 16 residues.